These 13 T cell receptor beta chains were sequenced from one sample in a study of T-cell reconstitution after alpha-beta-depleted transplantation in children. The library targeted TCRbeta and was prepared with unique molecular identifiers. TCRdb analysed the PCR reads with MiXCR anew, one entry per CDR3 protein. The top ten hold about 5.9% of the sample, which has about 200,000 distinct CDR3 sequences, approximately 6.9% seen once. Sequencing used PBMCs, obtained before TCRalphabeta/CD19-depleted stem cell transplant. The receptors originated from a boy aged 2 to 10 with acute lymphoblastic leukemia, due to receive a stem cell transplant.

In its sample, this clonotype was seen many times. V gene TRBV7-2 combines with J gene TRBJ2-5; possible D gene TRBD2, 6 bases. V was shortened by 2 bases and J by 7 bases, with 17 bases between the two germline ends. The CDR3 is 15 amino acids. Germline V CDR1 and CDR2: SGHTA, FQGNSA. The CDR3 reads CASSLYVGTRGTQYF. DNA for the CDR3: TGTGCCAGCAGCTTATACGTAGGGACTCGAGGGACCCAGTACTTC.

The table lists this clonotype with many counts. CDR3 DNA: TGCAGCGTGGAGGAGGGCGGTGACTATGGCTACACCTTC. This translates into CSVEEGGDYGYTF. The rearrangement joins TRBV29-1 to TRBJ1-2, with D unresolved. CDR3 length: 13 amino acids. V dropped 6 bases and J dropped 3 bases, with 14 bases sitting between them. CDR1 is SQVTM, CDR2 ANQGSEA, per germline.

CDR3 sequence (DNA): TGTGCCAGCAGTGGGGGTCCCAAAGCAGATACGCAGTATTTT. Its translation is CASSGGPKADTQYF. V usage is TRBV12-3 or TRBV12-4 and J usage is TRBJ2-3; possibly TRBD1 or TRBD2 for D (5 bases each). Trimming left V 5 bases short and J 4 bases short, with 13 bases between. This CDR3 comprises 14 residues.

There are many counts of this clonotype. In DNA form, the CDR3 reads TGTGCCATCAGTGTTACAGGGGGCACGTCCCCAGATACGCAGTATTTT. It yields the protein CAISVTGGTSPDTQYF. This sequence joins TRBV10-3 and TRBJ2-3; 9 bases agree with TRBD1. CDR1 and CDR2 (germline): ENHRY, SYGVKD. CDR3 size: 16 residues. Germline trimming cut 4 bases from V and 4 bases from J; bases unmatched to any gene: 9.

This clonotype was counted at least ten times. This sequence joins TRBV6-5 and TRBJ2-2; 14 bases align to TRBD2. The CDR3 length is 17 residues. Germline V gene data show CDR1 as MNHEY and CDR2 as SVGAGI. V shed 6 bases and J 5 bases; nucleotides not matched to a gene: 8. Here the CDR3 reads CASRWGLAGERTGELFF. The CDR3 DNA follows: TGTGCCAGCAGATGGGGACTAGCGGGAGAAAGGACCGGGGAGCTGTTTTTT.

In DNA, the CDR3 is TGTGCCAGCAGCCGCATGGCGAGCGTCTCGAATTACGAGCAGTACTTC. Protein: CASSRMASVSNYEQYF. V and J are TRBV5-5 and TRBJ2-7; D is undetermined. V was cut by 4 bases and J by 4 bases, with 21 bases left in between. The CDR3 is made up of 16 amino acids. In germline, CDR1 is SGHKS, CDR2 YYEKEE (reference sequence).

This clonotype was detected many times. The rearrangement uses TRBV28 and TRBJ2-7; 7 nucleotides agree with TRBD1. The CDR3 spans 15 residues. V lost 6 bases, J lost 0 bases, and 8 bases stayed unmatched. CDR1 and CDR2 from the germline V gene are MDHEN and SYDVKM. CDR3 DNA: TGTGCCAGCAGACCAGGGGGACAGTTCTCCTACGAGCAGTACTTC. This gives the protein CASRPGGQFSYEQYF.

This clonotype was observed many times. The chain combines TRBV3-1 with TRBJ2-5, with 7 bases fitting TRBD2. The ends lost 6 bases at V and 1 base at J; junction bases unmatched: 8. Per germline, CDR1 LGHDT and CDR2 YNNKEL (reference sequence). CDR3 length: 15 amino acids. CDR3: CASRPQLAVQETQYF. In nucleotides, the CDR3 is TGTGCCAGCAGGCCTCAGCTAGCGGTCCAAGAGACCCAGTACTTC.

There are a few counts of this clonotype. This chain joins TRBV7-9 and TRBJ2-7; D perhaps matches TRBD1 (6 bases). Trimming stripped 11 bases from V and 0 bases from J, with 11 bases between. The CDR3 has 12 residues. The germline V gene encodes CDR1 SEHNR and CDR2 FQNEAQ (reference sequence). The CDR3 loop reads CAGGQNSYEQYF. In nucleotides, the CDR3 is TGTGCCGGCGGACAGAACTCCTACGAGCAGTACTTC.

This clonotype was seen only a few times. The chain joins TRBV10-3 to TRBJ2-2; D is unclear. Looked up from germline, CDR1 is ENHRY and CDR2 is SYGVKD. V was cut by 3 bases and J by 1 base, with 6 bases left in between. The CDR3 runs 14 residues. Here the CDR3 reads CAISDSENTGELFF. Written as DNA, the CDR3 is TGTGCCATCAGTGACTCTGAGAACACCGGGGAGCTGTTTTTT.

This rearrangement joins TRBV15 to TRBJ2-3; 8 nucleotides line up with TRBD2. The CDR3 loop spans 15 amino acids. Per germline, CDR1 LNHNV and CDR2 YYDKDF (reference sequence). V lost 5 bases to trimming and J lost 5 bases; unmatched junction nucleotides: 9. CDR3 residues: CATSGSGGGGDTQYF. CDR3 sequence (DNA): TGTGCCACCAGCGGCAGCGGGGGAGGGGGAGATACGCAGTATTTT.

This clonotype was counted many times. This chain connects TRBV4-2 to TRBJ1-1; no clear D. There are 15 residues in the CDR3. Germline V lookup: CDR1 LGHNA, CDR2 YNFKEQ. The V gene lost 1 base and the J gene lost 1 base, with 10 bases spanning the gap. The CDR3 nucleotides read TGTGCCAGCAGCCAAGGGCAGCTTTCGAACACTGAAGCTTTCTTT. Protein product: CASSQGQLSNTEAFF.

This clonotype was observed a few times. The chain couples TRBV7-2 to TRBJ2-5; tentative D call: TRBD2 (6 bases). Germline V gives CDR1 SGHTA, CDR2 FQGNSA. With 3 bases removed from V and 1 base from J, the gap between germline ends came to 12 bases. This CDR3 has 15 residues. The CDR3 sequence is CASSLYPGGQETQYF. The CDR3, as DNA: TGTGCCAGCAGCTTGTACCCCGGGGGCCAAGAGACCCAGTACTTC.